The 11 T cell receptor beta chains below all came from one sample that was sequenced in a study of shared clonotypes between healthy human individuals. TCRdb keeps only in-frame clones here, not all; method: immunoSEQ multiplex PCR. The sample consists of approximately 1.4 million clones, 95% to 99% of them appearing once. Sequencing input: naive CD4+ T cells sorted from blood. Described subset: CD45RA+ positively selected. The receptor source for this set is a man aged 25 to 40 in good health.

The rearrangement joins TRBV6-5 to TRBJ2-5; D might be TRBD1 or TRBD2, each matching 5 bases. V gave up 7 bases and J gave up 5 bases, with 20 bases separating them. Germline V gene sequence: CDR1 MNHEY, CDR2 SVGAGI. The CDR3 consists of 15 residues. The CDR3 DNA reads TGTGCCAGCAATCTAGGGAACAGGATAGCGGAGACCCAGTACTTC. Protein product: CASNLGNRIAETQYF.

This clone was counted once. The CDR3, as DNA: TGTGCCAGCAGCCTGAAGCGACAGTTCACCGGGGAGCTGTTTTTT. This sequence encodes CASSLKRQFTGELFF. V gene TRBV7-8 combines with J gene TRBJ2-2, with D maybe TRBD1 (5 bases). Germline CDR1 reads SGHVS; CDR2 reads FQNEAQ. V was trimmed by 5 bases and J by 4 bases, leaving 14 bases between them. The CDR3 is 15 amino acids.

This clone has a single count. The V and J genes are TRBV7-6 and TRBJ2-7; D gene ambiguous. The CDR3 has 12 residues. The germline V and J ends were trimmed by 10 bases and 6 bases, with 16 bases remaining between them. Germline V gene lookup returns CDR1 SGHVS and CDR2 FNYEAQ. CDR3 region: CATSRVRGEQYF. CDR3 bases: TGTGCCACCTCAAGGGTCCGAGGCGAGCAGTACTTC.

The J gene is TRBJ2-1, the V gene TRBV11-2; tentatively, D is TRBD2 (6 bases). The CDR3 loop spans 17 amino acids. CDR1 is SGHAT, CDR2 FQNNGV, per germline. Trimming took off 6 bases at V and 4 bases at J, with 22 bases between the two ends. CDR3 in DNA: TGTGCCAGCAGTTTGCTTGGGGCCGCGGGGTCGTACAATGAGCAGTTCTTC. Amino acids: CASSLLGAAGSYNEQFF.

The count of this clone is one. The chain recombines TRBV30 with TRBJ2-3; a possible D gene is TRBD2 (6 bases). Trimming shortened V by 0 bases and J by 8 bases, and 12 bases separated the two germline ends. Germline V lookup: CDR1 GTSNPN, CDR2 SVGIG (reference sequence). CDR3 length: 13 amino acids. CDR3 in amino acids: CAWSVMEGGTQYF. In nucleotides, the CDR3 is TGTGCCTGGAGTGTAATGGAGGGAGGTACGCAGTATTTT.

V and J are TRBV6-5 and TRBJ2-7; D is undetermined. The CDR3 runs to 15 residues. Germline CDR1 is MNHEY and CDR2 is SVGAGI. V gave up 6 bases and J gave up 4 bases, with 19 bases separating them. CDR3 loop: CASSDQALLGYEQYF. CDR3 nucleotide sequence: TGTGCCAGCAGCGACCAAGCCCTATTGGGGTACGAGCAGTACTTC.

J is TRBJ2-3 and V is TRBV5-8, with a possible D match to TRBD2 (6 bases). V shed 7 bases and J shed 2 bases, with 11 bases lying between them. Germline V gives CDR1 SGHTS, CDR2 YDEGEE. The CDR3 is 13 amino acids. The CDR3 nucleotides are TGTGCCAGCCGCTGGGGGGTCACAGATACGCAGTATTTT. It codes for CASRWGVTDTQYF.

The chain combines TRBV5-1 with TRBJ1-4; D not resolved. The CDR3 contains 13 residues. Germline assignment: CDR1 SGHRS and CDR2 YFSETQ. Trimming cost V 0 bases and J 6 bases, with 6 bases left between them. CDR3 loop: CASSLEAHEKLFF. The CDR3 region has the DNA TGCGCCAGCAGCTTGGAGGCACATGAAAAACTGTTTTTT.

The rearrangement links TRBV6-1 to TRBJ2-7; TRBD1 agrees at 8 bases. Per the germline V gene, CDR1 is MNHNS and CDR2 is SASEGT. With 8 bases clipped from V and 3 bases from J, the junction kept 12 bases outside the gene matches. The CDR3 is 15 amino acids. CDR3 in amino acids: CASSRTGQDHYEQYF. The CDR3 nucleotides read TGTGCCAGCTCCCGCACGGGACAGGACCACTACGAGCAGTACTTC.

The chain uses TRBV6-1 and TRBJ1-2; TRBD1 might be the D (6 bases). Germline V gene data show CDR1 as MNHNS and CDR2 as SASEGT. This CDR3 spans 16 amino acids. The V gene lost 2 bases and the J gene lost 6 bases, with 19 bases spanning the gap. The DNA of the CDR3 is TGTGCCAGCAGTGAATCGCGGAACAGGGAAAATGATGGCTACACCTTC. It specifies CASSESRNRENDGYTF.

The sample holds a few counts of this clone. The chain recombines TRBV5-5 with TRBJ1-2; D perhaps matches TRBD1 (5 bases). V dropped 5 bases and J dropped 0 bases, with 11 bases sitting between them. The CDR3 spans 14 residues. CDR1 SGHKS and CDR2 YYEKEE come from the germline V gene (reference sequence). The CDR3 DNA follows: TGTGCCAGCAGTTCGACAGCGTCTAACTATGGCTACACCTTC. Its translation: CASSSTASNYGYTF.